This is a list of T cell receptor beta chains from one sample in a study of OX40 agonist ivuxolimab in advanced cancers. The table came from immunoSEQ multiplex PCR; TCRdb's copy has only in-frame clones and leaves some out. Of around 83,000 clones in the sample, less than 85% were seen once. The starting material was CD4+ or CD8+ T cells sorted from blood, obtained in a trial of the OX40 agonist ivuxolimab. These TCRs come from an adult with an advanced solid tumor such as melanoma, head and neck, liver or kidney cancer. Both conserved end residues are part of each CDR3. The order of the fields is J gene, V gene, CDR3 length, D gene, clone size, CDR3 protein, CDR3 DNA. The D gene is left open where the match is weak. Size values are once, few and many counts, or a class for expanded clones, and some rows have none.

J gene: TRBJ2-6
V gene: TRBV19
CDR3 length: 17
D gene: -
clone size: -
CDR3 protein: CASSRGKAYSGANVLTF
CDR3 DNA: TGTGCCAGTAGTAGGGGAAAGGCCTACTCTGGGGCCAACGTCCTGACTTTC

J gene: TRBJ2-2
V gene: TRBV2
CDR3 length: 13
D gene: -
clone size: -
CDR3 protein: CASSQDHTGELFF
CDR3 DNA: TGTGCCAGCAGTCAGGACCACACCGGGGAGCTGTTTTTT

J gene: TRBJ1-2
V gene: TRBV13
CDR3 length: 16
D gene: -
clone size: -
CDR3 protein: CASSPKTGIRVYGYTF
CDR3 DNA: TGTGCCAGCAGCCCTAAAACAGGGATCCGGGTGTATGGCTACACCTTC

J gene: TRBJ2-1
V gene: TRBV7-3
CDR3 length: 13
D gene: -
clone size: -
CDR3 protein: CASSSGVGNEQFF
CDR3 DNA: TGTGCCAGCAGCTCCGGGGTGGGGAATGAGCAGTTCTTC

J gene: TRBJ1-5
V gene: TRBV7-9
CDR3 length: 16
D gene: -
clone size: -
CDR3 protein: CASSSLRDIYDQPQHF
CDR3 DNA: TGTGCCAGCAGCTCTCTCAGGGACATATACGATCAGCCCCAGCATTTT

J gene: TRBJ1-1
V gene: TRBV2
CDR3 length: 13
D gene: -
clone size: -
CDR3 protein: CASRRTQNTEAFF
CDR3 DNA: TGTGCCAGCAGGCGGACACAGAACACTGAAGCTTTCTTT

J gene: TRBJ2-3
V gene: TRBV6-1
CDR3 length: 13
D gene: -
clone size: -
CDR3 protein: CASMGRVTDTQYF
CDR3 DNA: TGTGCCAGCATGGGTCGAGTCACAGATACGCAGTATTTT

J gene: TRBJ1-3
V gene: TRBV5-6
CDR3 length: 14
D gene: TRBD1
clone size: -
CDR3 protein: CASRRTGYRNTIYF
CDR3 DNA: TGTGCCAGCAGGCGGACAGGGTATCGAAACACCATATATTTT

J gene: TRBJ2-7
V gene: TRBV14
CDR3 length: 11
D gene: -
clone size: -
CDR3 protein: CASSQGVEQYF
CDR3 DNA: TGTGCCAGCAGCCAGGGGGTCGAGCAGTACTTC

J gene: TRBJ1-2
V gene: TRBV6-1
CDR3 length: 13
D gene: -
clone size: few
CDR3 protein: CASRGDTRVGYTF
CDR3 DNA: TGTGCCAGCAGGGGGGACACTCGGGTCGGCTACACCTTC

J gene: TRBJ1-1
V gene: TRBV19
CDR3 length: 14
D gene: -
clone size: -
CDR3 protein: CASSIGRTNTEAFF
CDR3 DNA: TGTGCCAGTAGTATTGGACGGACGAACACTGAAGCTTTCTTT

J gene: TRBJ2-2
V gene: TRBV7-6
CDR3 length: 15
D gene: TRBD2
clone size: -
CDR3 protein: CASRGIAGAFGELFF
CDR3 DNA: TGTGCCAGCAGAGGAATAGCGGGAGCTTTCGGGGAGCTGTTTTTT

J gene: TRBJ1-5
V gene: TRBV6-6
CDR3 length: 15
D gene: -
clone size: -
CDR3 protein: CAAGGPEKPNQPQHF
CDR3 DNA: TGTGCCGCTGGAGGGCCCGAAAAGCCCAATCAGCCCCAGCATTTT

J gene: TRBJ1-1
V gene: TRBV7-8
CDR3 length: 14
D gene: TRBD1
clone size: -
CDR3 protein: CASSMTGDYTEAFF
CDR3 DNA: TGTGCCAGCAGCATGACAGGGGATTACACTGAAGCTTTCTTT

J gene: TRBJ2-7
V gene: TRBV7-3
CDR3 length: 15
D gene: -
clone size: once
CDR3 protein: CASSLFQGPSYEQYF
CDR3 DNA: TGTGCCAGCAGCTTATTTCAGGGGCCGAGTTACGAGCAGTACTTC

J gene: TRBJ2-1
V gene: TRBV18
CDR3 length: 16
D gene: TRBD2
clone size: -
CDR3 protein: CASSPPSGGAYNEQFF
CDR3 DNA: TGTGCCAGCTCACCACCTAGCGGGGGGGCGTACAATGAGCAGTTCTTC

J gene: TRBJ2-5
V gene: TRBV30
CDR3 length: 15
D gene: TRBD1
clone size: -
CDR3 protein: CAWSVGGQLQETQYF
CDR3 DNA: TGTGCCTGGAGTGTAGGGGGCCAACTCCAAGAGACCCAGTACTTC

J gene: TRBJ1-1
V gene: TRBV11-3
CDR3 length: 15
D gene: -
clone size: -
CDR3 protein: CASSQRYGGNTEAFF
CDR3 DNA: TGTGCCAGCAGCCAACGCTACGGGGGGAACACTGAAGCTTTCTTT

J gene: TRBJ1-1
V gene: TRBV21-1
CDR3 length: 13
D gene: -
clone size: -
CDR3 protein: CASSKGGLPEAFF
CDR3 DNA: TGTGCCAGCAGCAAAGGGGGACTGCCAGAAGCTTTCTTT

J gene: TRBJ2-7
V gene: TRBV11-1
CDR3 length: 14
D gene: -
clone size: -
CDR3 protein: CASSQVRAPYEQYF
CDR3 DNA: TGTGCCAGCAGCCAAGTAAGGGCTCCCTACGAGCAGTACTTC

J gene: TRBJ1-1
V gene: TRBV14
CDR3 length: 14
D gene: -
clone size: -
CDR3 protein: CASSQGHLNTEAFF
CDR3 DNA: TGTGCCAGCAGCCAAGGACATCTGAACACTGAAGCTTTCTTT

J gene: TRBJ2-7
V gene: TRBV5-4
CDR3 length: 15
D gene: -
clone size: -
CDR3 protein: CASSQESQDRYEQYF
CDR3 DNA: TGTGCCAGCAGCCAAGAGTCCCAGGACCGCTACGAGCAGTACTTC

J gene: TRBJ1-6
V gene: TRBV7-6
CDR3 length: 16
D gene: -
clone size: -
CDR3 protein: CASSLERAAVNSPLHF
CDR3 DNA: TGTGCCAGCAGCCTGGAGAGGGCGGCAGTTAATTCACCCCTCCACTTT

J gene: TRBJ1-2
V gene: TRBV7-8
CDR3 length: 14
D gene: -
clone size: -
CDR3 protein: CASSLQRTAYGYTF
CDR3 DNA: TGTGCCAGCAGCTTACAGAGAACAGCCTATGGCTACACCTTC

J gene: TRBJ1-4
V gene: TRBV2
CDR3 length: 14
D gene: -
clone size: -
CDR3 protein: CASSPGTAVGKLFF
CDR3 DNA: TGTGCCAGCAGTCCGGGGACCGCCGTGGGAAAACTGTTTTTT

J gene: TRBJ2-2
V gene: TRBV7-8
CDR3 length: 16
D gene: TRBD1
clone size: -
CDR3 protein: CASSQWTGGNTGELFF
CDR3 DNA: TGTGCCAGCAGCCAATGGACAGGGGGGAACACCGGGGAGCTGTTTTTT

J gene: TRBJ2-5
V gene: TRBV19
CDR3 length: 14
D gene: -
clone size: -
CDR3 protein: CASSHPQAKETQYF
CDR3 DNA: TGTGCCAGTAGTCACCCTCAAGCCAAAGAGACCCAGTACTTC

J gene: TRBJ1-6
V gene: TRBV30
CDR3 length: 14
D gene: -
clone size: -
CDR3 protein: CAWSGTAGNSPLHF
CDR3 DNA: TGTGCCTGGAGTGGGACAGCTGGAAATTCACCCCTCCACTTT

J gene: TRBJ2-1
V gene: TRBV11-3
CDR3 length: 15
D gene: TRBD1
clone size: few
CDR3 protein: CASSPGQAEYNEQFF
CDR3 DNA: TGTGCCAGCAGCCCCGGACAGGCAGAATACAATGAGCAGTTCTTC

J gene: TRBJ2-7
V gene: TRBV29-1
CDR3 length: 14
D gene: TRBD1
clone size: once
CDR3 protein: CSVIRDRFSYEQYF
CDR3 DNA: TGCAGCGTCATCCGGGACAGGTTCTCCTACGAGCAGTACTTC

J gene: TRBJ2-2
V gene: TRBV11-3
CDR3 length: 18
D gene: -
clone size: -
CDR3 protein: CASSLVSRTIPQPGELFF
CDR3 DNA: TGTGCCAGCAGCTTAGTCTCCAGGACCATACCTCAACCCGGGGAGCTGTTTTTT

J gene: TRBJ1-2
V gene: TRBV5-1
CDR3 length: 12
D gene: -
clone size: few
CDR3 protein: CASGHTRYGYTF
CDR3 DNA: TGCGCCAGCGGCCACACGCGCTATGGCTACACCTTC

J gene: TRBJ2-1
V gene: TRBV7-9
CDR3 length: 16
D gene: TRBD1
clone size: -
CDR3 protein: CASSTQGQGPLHEQFF
CDR3 DNA: TGTGCCAGCAGCACTCAGGGACAGGGTCCCCTCCATGAGCAGTTCTTC

J gene: TRBJ1-2
V gene: TRBV30
CDR3 length: 13
D gene: -
clone size: -
CDR3 protein: CAWSRGGGRGYTF
CDR3 DNA: TGTGCCTGGAGCCGAGGCGGGGGACGCGGCTACACCTTC

J gene: TRBJ2-7
V gene: TRBV4-2
CDR3 length: 14
D gene: -
clone size: once
CDR3 protein: CASSLVGPSYEQYF
CDR3 DNA: TGTGCCAGCAGCTTGGTGGGACCCTCCTACGAGCAGTACTTC